This TCR beta chain was sequenced for a study of blood T cell repertoires in COVID-19. About the research overall: The samples span acute and convalescent COVID-19 from the United States, Italy and Spain.

The CDR3 has 14 amino acids. The junction had 3 bases not matched to a gene; V was cut back by 2 bases and J by 3 bases. Germline CDR1 reads SNHLY; CDR2 reads FYNNEI. Only in-frame clones appear in the TCRdb table, and some are missing; sequencing was by immunoSEQ multiplex PCR. The sample has 150,000 to 190,000 clones; roughly nine tenths are singletons. V gene TRBV2 combines with J gene TRBJ1-2, with 7 bases matching TRBD1. This clonotype originated in a woman between 40 and 50 years old with acute or convalescent COVID-19. The specimen was peripheral blood. The CDR3 DNA sequence: TGTGCCAGCAGTGAAAGACAGGGACACTATGGCTACACCTTC. Translating it yields CASSERQGHYGYTF.